These T cell receptor beta chains were read from a single sample in a study of blood T cell dynamics during melanoma immunotherapy. Some clones are missing from TCRdb's copy, which holds only in-frame ones; the method was immunoSEQ multiplex PCR. The sample includes about 1,300 clones, under 75% of them seen just once. The sequencing used CD8+ T cells from blood, collected from a patient treated with checkpoint blockade. Receptors originate from a human donor with melanoma. Both conserved end residues are part of each CDR3. The D gene is left open where the match is weak. The size entry is marked missing in some rows and otherwise reads once, few, many or a size class.

j_call v_call d_call clone_size cdr3_aa cdr3_nt
TRBJ1-4 TRBV14 TRBD1 . CASSLYRGPNEKLFF TGTGCCAGCAGCCTGTACAGGGGCCCTAATGAAAAACTGTTTTTT
TRBJ1-2 TRBV6-6 . . CASKTGGTNYGYTF TGTGCCAGCAAGACGGGAGGAACTAACTATGGCTACACCTTC
TRBJ2-2 TRBV27 . . CASSPRPENTGELFF TGTGCCAGCAGCCCGCGACCAGAGAACACCGGGGAGCTGTTTTTT
TRBJ2-6 TRBV6-5 . . CASSRGISGANVLTF TGTGCCAGCAGTCGGGGGATCTCTGGGGCCAACGTCCTGACTTTC
TRBJ2-1 TRBV27 TRBD2 . CACGTSGYNEQFF TGTGCTTGCGGGACTAGCGGTTACAATGAGCAGTTCTTC
TRBJ1-1 TRBV4-1 TRBD1 once CASSQEGTGGSEAFF TGCGCCAGCAGCCAAGAGGGGACAGGGGGCTCTGAAGCTTTCTTT
TRBJ2-7 TRBV4-1 TRBD1 few CASSPGQGGDYEQYF TGCGCCAGCAGCCCAGGACAGGGGGGCGATTACGAGCAGTACTTC
TRBJ2-7 TRBV5-4 . few CASSLDGEQYF TGTGCCAGCAGCCTGGACGGCGAGCAGTACTTC
TRBJ2-1 TRBV5-5 TRBD2 . CASSRRLAGGRESYNEQFF TGTGCCAGCAGCCGCAGACTAGCGGGAGGGCGGGAATCCTACAATGAGCAGTTCTTC
TRBJ1-1 TRBV7-8 TRBD1 once CASSLGTGFDTEAFF TGTGCCAGCAGCTTAGGGACAGGGTTCGATACTGAAGCTTTCTTT
TRBJ2-3 TRBV15 . few CATSRDRSGVGDTQYF TGTGCCACCAGCAGAGATCGAAGCGGAGTGGGAGATACGCAGTATTTT
TRBJ1-4 TRBV10-1 TRBD1 . CANPGDRTEKLFF TGCGCCAACCCGGGGGACAGGACCGAAAAACTGTTTTTT
TRBJ2-3 TRBV21-1 . . CASSNRTSGSLTDTQYF TGTGCCAGCAGCAACCGGACTAGCGGGAGTCTCACAGATACGCAGTATTTT
TRBJ2-5 TRBV9 . . CASSALRESKTQYF TGTGCCAGCAGCGCCCTCAGGGAATCGAAGACCCAGTACTTC
TRBJ2-3 TRBV27 . . CASSLSVTQYF TGTGCCAGCAGTTTAAGCGTTACGCAGTATTTT
TRBJ2-7 TRBV6-1 . . CASSEGPVAYEQYF TGTGCCAGCAGTGAAGGCCCGGTGGCCTACGAGCAGTACTTC
TRBJ2-4 TRBV5-1 . . CASSLGLGVKAKNIQYF TGCGCCAGCAGCTTGGGGCTGGGGGTGAAGGCCAAAAACATTCAGTACTTC
TRBJ2-3 TRBV13 TRBD2 . CASSVGLAGSHDTQYF TGTGCCAGCAGCGTGGGACTAGCGGGCTCTCATGATACGCAGTATTTT
TRBJ2-4 TRBV15 . . CATSRVPGTDALAKNIQYF TGTGCCACCAGCAGAGTTCCCGGGACGGACGCTTTAGCCAAAAACATTCAGTACTTC
TRBJ2-3 TRBV27 TRBD2 . CASSSPGLAAVF TGTGCCAGCAGTTCCCCGGGACTAGCTGCCGTGTTT
TRBJ1-2 TRBV5-4 . few CASSSRDAYGYTF TGTGCCAGCAGCAGCAGGGACGCCTATGGCTACACCTTC
TRBJ2-4 TRBV28 TRBD1 . CASSLRQGGPKNIQYF TGTGCCAGCAGTCTCCGACAGGGTGGGCCCAAAAACATTCAGTACTTC
TRBJ2-4 TRBV6-1 TRBD1 . CASSEQQGLAKNIQYF TGTGCCAGCAGTGAGCAACAGGGGCTAGCCAAAAACATTCAGTACTTC
TRBJ2-3 TRBV25-1 TRBD2 . CASQGLGLDTQYF TGTGCCAGCCAGGGACTAGGTTTAGATACGCAGTATTTT
TRBJ2-2 TRBV13 . . CASSLGTRELFF TGTGCCAGCAGCTTAGGGACGCGGGAGCTGTTTTTT
TRBJ2-5 TRBV9 TRBD2 . CASSVNPRTSGSSQETQYF TGTGCCAGCAGCGTAAACCCTCGGACTAGCGGGAGCTCACAAGAGACCCAGTACTTC
TRBJ2-7 TRBV7-4 TRBD1 . CASSVGQAYEQYF TGTGCCAGCAGCGTCGGACAGGCTTACGAGCAGTACTTC
TRBJ1-5 TRBV5-1 . few CASSLGGFGNQPQHF TGCGCCAGCAGCTTGGGTGGGTTTGGCAATCAGCCCCAGCATTTT
TRBJ2-2 TRBV7-8 . . CASSLVGLAGELFF TGTGCCAGCAGCTTAGTGGGGCTCGCGGGGGAGCTGTTTTTT
TRBJ1-3 TRBV28 . . CASRVGNTIYF TGTGCCAGCAGAGTCGGAAACACCATATATTTT
TRBJ2-3 TRBV27 TRBD2 . CASSPLAGGITDTQYF TGTGCCAGCAGTCCTCTTGCGGGAGGGATAACAGATACGCAGTATTTT
TRBJ2-1 TRBV19 TRBD1 . CASSIQDRGPDEQFF TGTGCCAGTAGTATTCAGGACAGGGGGCCGGATGAGCAGTTCTTC
TRBJ1-2 TRBV5-1 . few CASSLADSSSDGYTF TGCGCCAGCAGCTTGGCAGACAGTTCTTCAGATGGCTACACCTTC
TRBJ2-2 TRBV6-6 . . CASSYLITGELFF TGTGCCAGCAGTTACCTGATTACCGGGGAGCTGTTTTTT
TRBJ1-4 TRBV11-2 . . CASQVGREKLFF TGTGCCAGCCAGGTGGGGCGGGAAAAACTGTTTTTT
TRBJ2-3 TRBV11-2 . . CASSLDTDTQYF TGTGCCAGCAGCTTAGACACAGATACGCAGTATTTT
TRBJ2-7 TRBV27 . few CASSSAYEQYF TGTGCCAGCAGTTCAGCCTACGAGCAGTACTTC
TRBJ1-3 TRBV11-2 . . CASSLTPRASGNTIYF TGTGCCAGCAGCTTAACCCCCCGGGCCTCTGGAAACACCATATATTTT
TRBJ2-2 TRBV5-8 TRBD1 few CASSYGTENTGELFF TGTGCCAGCAGCTACGGGACAGAAAACACCGGGGAGCTGTTTTTT
TRBJ2-1 TRBV28 . . CASSLRGPNEQFF TGTGCCAGCAGTTTACGGGGCCCCAATGAGCAGTTCTTC
TRBJ2-7 TRBV4-2 TRBD1 . CASSRQGDPYEQYF TGTGCCAGCAGTCGACAGGGTGACCCCTACGAGCAGTACTTC
TRBJ1-1 TRBV19 TRBD1 . CASVTGGATEAFF TGTGCCAGTGTTACAGGGGGTGCCACTGAAGCTTTCTTT
TRBJ1-5 TRBV15 . . CATSRAVENQPQHF TGTGCCACCAGCAGAGCGGTAGAAAATCAGCCCCAGCATTTT
TRBJ2-2 TRBV11-2 . few CASSFGHLGNTGELFF TGTGCCAGCAGCTTCGGACACCTAGGGAACACCGGGGAGCTGTTTTTT
TRBJ2-1 TRBV11-2 . . CASSLEVESKFF TGTGCCAGCAGCTTAGAGGTGGAGTCCAAGTTCTTC